This TCR beta chain emerged from a study of cytomegalovirus exposure and HLA in healthy donors (dated by TCRdb to 2017 to 2019). For the wider study: According to a later analysis, the 120 or so validation repertoires were produced on the same platform as the 666 repertoires of the first cohort. The study was designed to test whether signatures of past pathogen exposure could be identified by cataloging public T cell receptors. In addition to the first cohort of roughly 700 subjects, a separate validation cohort of 120 different subjects was used. The study combined high-throughput TCR immunosequencing, statistical association of individual TCRs with disease status, and machine learning to predict cytomegalovirus infection status.

General study outcomes and caveats: The validation cohort had no HLA typing available for a later analysis, so co-occurrence within that cohort was assessed over all 120 or so repertoires. Cytomegalovirus status was reported to be diagnosed by the classifier with high specificity and sensitivity in both the original and validation cohorts. The authors suggested that the approach could potentially be extended to other disease states and immunological phenotypes. Of the cluster scores, around 95% were above 0 in a later analysis, which found that TCRs clustered in the first cohort also tended to co-occur in the 130 or so validation repertoires. A few of the identified cytomegalovirus-associated TCR beta chains were confirmed in vitro to be specific for cytomegalovirus antigens. Most TCR sequences were observed very rarely across donors, whereas some public TCRs were present in many individuals. In the study, roughly 160 TCR beta chains were listed as associated with cytomegalovirus.

Remarks on this clone: It lacks a known antigen. Per-base quality was not reported, and no clone a single base away is much larger than it.

The library was prepared using the immunoSEQ multiplex PCR assay. Under the source paper's analysis protocol: A statistical classification framework was developed to diagnose cytomegalovirus status using the catalog of TCR beta chain sequences. TCRdb took this table from immuneACCESS and kept in-frame rearrangements with V and J called. Such tables lack part of the clones; where checked against another copy, unresolved V genes explain under half of the gap, and the rest is unexplained. The D gene and trimming were derived from the DNA, and the V and J assignments and clone size from that table. The sample includes under 140,000 clones, with roughly 87% observed a single time. The top ten clones comprise under 2% of the sample. The donors belonged to the validation cohort of 120 subjects, which was separate from the roughly 670-subject first cohort. The germline V gene specifies SGHTA as CDR1 and FQGNSA as CDR2. From V the trimming removes 0 bases and from J it removes 5 bases, while the gene matches leave 13 bases of the junction unaccounted for. The CDR3 runs 19 residues from the cysteine to the phenylalanine. The read is trimmed to its CDR3 DNA, 57 bases read in frame from base 1.

Recombination joined TRBV7-2 with TRBJ2-5; 12 bases in the junction line up with TRBD2. This receptor was taken from a woman between 18 and 30 years old in good health and CMV-seronegative. The sequencing sample was made of PBMCs. The CDR3 reads as follows: CASSLALRLAGGPKETQYF. The DNA sequence follows: TGTGCCAGCAGCTTAGCGCTAAGGCTAGCGGGGGGGCCAAAGGAGACCCAGTACTTC. The full variable domain, with segments outside the CDR3 supplied by the reference TRBV7-2 and TRBJ2-5 proteins, appears as GAGVSQSPSNKVTEKGKDVELRCDPISGHTALYWYRQSLGQGLEFLIYFQGNSAPDKSGLPSDRFSAERTGGSVSTLTIQRTQQEDSAVYLCASSLALRLAGGPKETQYFGPGTRLLVL.